The present T cell receptor (beta chain) was sequenced within a study of liver allograft versus peripheral blood T cells. Study at large: The study compared liver allograft T cell receptor repertoires against peripheral blood repertoires of liver transplant recipients.

TCRdb passed the reads through MiXCR, listing each CDR3 protein once. This repertoire shows around 1,800 distinct CDR3 sequences, about 16% found once; its top ten account for 14% to 15%. Note on this clonotype: With a much larger clone just one base away, this may be a read error.

The CDR3 consists of 13 residues. Trimming shortened V by 0 bases and J by 6 bases, and 12 bases separated the two germline ends. Germline assignment: CDR1 GTSNPN and CDR2 SVGIG (reference sequence). The receptor was isolated from a human patient who had a liver transplant. Some T cells may originate from the graft donor. The rearrangement uses TRBV30 and TRBJ2-7; tentatively, D is TRBD2 (5 bases). In DNA, the CDR3 is TGTGCCTGGAGTGTACTAGTCAGGAGCGAGCAGTACGTC. This encodes CAWSVLVRSEQYV.